The 17 T cell receptor beta chains presented below share a single source sample, sequenced in a study of T cells expressing NK-cell markers. TCRdb reprocessed the 5' RACE reads and stores each CDR3 protein as one record, lacking DNA. This sample contains about 370,000 distinct CDR3 sequences. Sequenced sample: blood T cells: a sorted CD56 or NKG2C T cell subset, CD4+ or CD8+ T cells, or bulk PBMC T cells (not recorded which). The source is a woman aged 45 to 65 in good health.

V gene TRBV29-1 combines with J gene TRBJ2-2; TCRdb picks TRBD1, but there is no DNA to check that call. CDR3 length: 14 residues. CDR1 and CDR2 from the germline V gene are SQVTM and ANQGSEA. CDR3 residues: CSANTGGNTGELFF.

The J gene is TRBJ1-4, the V gene TRBV12-3 or TRBV12-4; TCRdb picks TRBD1, but there is no DNA to check that call. The CDR3 extends over 17 amino acids. This CDR3 is CASSLGLQGATNEKLFF.

V is TRBV5-6 and J is TRBJ2-1; TCRdb designates TRBD1, a call that cannot be tested without DNA. The CDR3 totals 16 residues. CDR1 SGHDT and CDR2 YYEEEE come from the germline V gene. This chain's CDR3 is CASSPQTGSPSNEQFF.

The chain links TRBV27 to TRBJ1-2. CDR1 is MNHEY and CDR2 is SMNVEV in the germline V gene (reference sequence). The CDR3 contains 16 residues. CDR3 amino acids: CASSFGPLDVNFGYTF.

This chain connects TRBV20-1 to TRBJ2-1; the TCRdb D gene call, TRBD1, has no DNA to confirm it. The V gene's germline CDR1 is DFQATT and CDR2 SNEGSKA (reference sequence). This CDR3 comprises 15 residues. CDR3 sequence reads: CSASARERAYNEQFF.

The rearrangement uses TRBV3-1 and TRBJ2-5. The CDR3 runs to 14 residues. The germline V gene encodes CDR1 LGHDT and CDR2 YNNKEL (reference sequence). CDR3 region: CASRKAWEQETQYF.

This chain connects TRBV5-1 to TRBJ2-3; checking the TCRdb D call of TRBD2 is not possible without DNA. This CDR3 is built from 14 residues. Germline-derived CDR1 and CDR2 are SGHRS and YFSETQ. Here the CDR3 reads CASRREGLTDTQYF.

The chain links TRBV5-1 to TRBJ2-7; lacking DNA, the TRBD1 call made by TCRdb goes unchecked. The CDR3 covers 13 residues. Per the germline V gene, CDR1 is SGHRS and CDR2 is YFSETQ. CDR3 sequence reads: CASRGVPTYEQYF.

The CDR3 sequence: CSARVPGFDEQFF. The chain combines TRBV20-1 with TRBJ2-1; TCRdb gives TRBD1 as the D gene, but with no DNA this cannot be confirmed. The germline CDR1 and CDR2 sequences are DFQATT and SNEGSKA (reference sequence). This CDR3 contains 13 residues.

The chain employs TRBV29-1 and TRBJ2-1; TCRdb names TRBD2, which stays unverified in the absence of DNA. Germline V gene lookup returns CDR1 SQVTM and CDR2 ANQGSEA. The CDR3 runs to 14 residues. The CDR3 sequence is CSVAGLGSLGEQFF.

This sequence joins TRBV24-1 and TRBJ2-5; TCRdb outputs TRBD1, but without DNA this stays unchecked. Germline loops: CDR1 KGHDR, CDR2 SFDVKD. This CDR3 is built from 14 residues. CDR3: CATSDSGTKETQYF.

The J gene is TRBJ1-1, the V gene TRBV12-3 or TRBV12-4. The CDR3 totals 15 residues. CDR3 sequence: CASSPPRGMNTEAFF.

The gene calls are TRBV9 and TRBJ2-4; the D gene TCRdb calls, TRBD1, cannot be checked with no DNA. The CDR3 is made up of 15 amino acids. Germline CDR1 reads SGDLS; CDR2 reads YYNGEE. The CDR3 here is CASGSSGTGRNIQYF.

The chain employs TRBV11-2 and TRBJ2-1; TCRdb proposes TRBD1, but this gene call is untestable without DNA. The CDR3 covers 17 residues. The germline CDR1 and CDR2 sequences are SGHAT and FQNNGV. The CDR3 region is CASSPGGGGGDYNEQFF.

V usage is TRBV18 and J usage is TRBJ2-7; TCRdb's D call of TRBD2 is untestable without DNA. This CDR3 region has 15 residues. CDR1 is KGHSH and CDR2 is LQKENI in the germline V gene. CDR3 sequence reads: CASSPLTSGSYEQYF. Drawing the rest from reference TRBV18 and TRBJ2-7, the complete variable domain is NAGVMQNPRHLVRRRGQEARLRCSPMKGHSHVYWYRQLPEEGLKFMVYLQKENIIDESGMPKERFSAEFPKEGPSILRIQQVVRGDSAAYFCASSPLTSGSYEQYFGPGTRLTVT.

The chain is built from TRBV14 and TRBJ2-1; TCRdb selects TRBD2, and the lack of DNA leaves this call unchecked. Germline V gene data show CDR1 as SGHDN and CDR2 as FVKESK. The CDR3 is 18 residues long. The CDR3 sequence: CASSQDNLAGDPYNEQFF.

The chain couples TRBV6-5 to TRBJ1-5. This CDR3 comprises 14 residues. The V gene's germline CDR1 is MNHEY and CDR2 SVGAGI. The CDR3 is CASSSGGGDQPQHF.